The clone carrying this TCR beta chain was counted a few times. Its antigen is not identified. PCR involved 60 Vbeta and 13 Jbeta primers. Assay used: immunoSEQ multiplex PCR; TCRdb lists only in-frame clones, some missing. The sample has 150,000 to 200,000 clones; over 80% are singletons. In nominal health when sampled, donors likely had unrecorded immune exposures nonetheless. The data were taken from a study of cytomegalovirus exposure and HLA in healthy donors. Regarding the study as a whole: By a later analysis, the bulk of CMV-associated TCR beta chains appeared HLA-restricted.

The V gene end was trimmed by 0 bases and the J gene end by 6 bases; junction bases not matched to a gene: 4. The CDR3 covers 15 residues. Germline-derived CDR1 and CDR2 are MNHEY and SVGAGI. The TCR originated in a human donor in good health. The sequenced material came from PBMCs. The V gene is TRBV6-5, the J gene TRBJ1-5, with 8 bases matching TRBD1. The CDR3 reads CASSYSGQGSQPQHF. The CDR3 nucleotides are TGTGCCAGCAGTTACTCCGGACAGGGTAGTCAGCCCCAGCATTTT.